Each of the 14 T cell receptor beta chains below was sequenced from the same sample in a study of OX40 agonist ivuxolimab in advanced cancers. Only in-frame clones appear in the TCRdb table, and some are missing; sequencing was by immunoSEQ multiplex PCR. This sample carries tens of thousands of clones, about 90% of them seen once, and the ten largest clones take around 2%. Sample: CD4+ or CD8+ T cells sorted from blood, taken in a trial of the OX40 agonist ivuxolimab. The receptors come from an adult with an advanced solid tumor such as melanoma, head and neck, liver or kidney cancer.

The rearrangement joins TRBV28 to TRBJ2-3; 15 nucleotides agree with TRBD2. V dropped 2 bases and J dropped 1; count of bases not matched to a gene: 7. There are 19 residues in the CDR3. Germline values: CDR1 MDHEN, CDR2 SYDVKM. The CDR3 DNA is TGTGCCAGCAGTTTACTCGGACTAGCGGGAGGGCCGGGCACAGATACGCAGTATTTT. Translation gives CASSLLGLAGGPGTDTQYF. Full variable domain (outside the CDR3, taken from reference TRBV28 and TRBJ2-3): DVKVTQSSRYLVKRTGEKVFLECVQDMDHENMFWYRQDPGLGLRLIYFSYDVKMKEKGDIPEGYSVSREKKERFSLILESASTNQTSMYLCASSLLGLAGGPGTDTQYFGPGTRLTVL.

This chain uses TRBV18 with TRBJ2-1; perhaps D is TRBD1 or TRBD2 (5 bases each). CDR3 length: 15 amino acids. Germline V lookup: CDR1 KGHSH, CDR2 LQKENI. V dropped 6 bases and J dropped 3 bases, with 15 bases sitting between them. The CDR3 DNA sequence: TGTGCCAGCTCGCAGGGACGGACGGACTACAATGAGCAGTTCTTC. It codes for CASSQGRTDYNEQFF.

This chain uses TRBV30 with TRBJ1-6; D uncertain. CDR1 and CDR2 from the germline V gene are GTSNPN and SVGIG (reference sequence). The CDR3 has 14 amino acids. The germline V and J ends were trimmed by 1 base and 6 bases, with 10 bases remaining between them. CDR3 sequence reads: CAWSGAESNSPLHF. CDR3 coding DNA: TGTGCCTGGAGTGGGGCAGAAAGTAATTCACCCCTCCACTTT.

The chain recombines TRBV11-2 with TRBJ2-1; tentative D call: TRBD2 (5 bases). The CDR3 totals 14 residues. The V end lost 0 bases, the J end lost 9 bases, and 12 bases lay between the germline ends. From germline, CDR1 is SGHAT and CDR2 FQNNGV. The CDR3: CASSLERLAGEQFF. In DNA form, the CDR3 reads TGTGCCAGCAGCTTAGAACGCCTAGCTGGTGAGCAGTTCTTC.

The chain links TRBV5-8 to TRBJ1-5, with D hard to call. The CDR3 extends over 13 amino acids. Trimming removed 1 base at V and 9 bases at J, with 11 bases between. Germline V CDR1 and CDR2: SGHTS, YDEGEE. The CDR3 region has the DNA TGTGCCAGCAGCTTGCGAGGTGGGGTGCCCCAGCATTTT. Protein: CASSLRGGVPQHF.

The CDR3 DNA is TGTGCCAGCAGCATAGGGGCTCAACCTTCTAACTATGGCTACACCTTC. This encodes CASSIGAQPSNYGYTF. The chain recombines TRBV5-4 with TRBJ1-2; D possibly corresponds to TRBD1 (5 bases). The CDR3 contains 16 residues. Looked up from germline, CDR1 is SGHNT and CDR2 is YYREEE (reference sequence). The V end lost 4 bases, the J end lost 0 bases, and 16 bases lay between the germline ends.

This rearrangement joins TRBV7-2 to TRBJ1-5; possibly TRBD1 for D (6 bases). The CDR3 totals 15 residues. V lost 0 bases and J 7 bases, leaving 13 bases between the germline ends. Per germline, CDR1 SGHTA and CDR2 FQGNSA. DNA of the CDR3: TGTGCCAGCAGCTTAGCCCTAGGACAGCTACAGCCCCAGCATTTT. As protein: CASSLALGQLQPQHF.

V usage is TRBV10-3 and J usage is TRBJ1-1, with 10 bases lining up with TRBD1. Looked up from germline, CDR1 is ENHRY and CDR2 is SYGVKD. Trimming removed 4 bases from V and 2 bases from J; junction bases left unmatched: 10. The CDR3 is made up of 17 amino acids. CDR3 nucleotide sequence: TGTGCCATCAGTGGCCCCATAAGGGACAGGGGTAACACTGAAGCTTTCTTT. Translation: CAISGPIRDRGNTEAFF.

This clone appeared a few times. This chain joins TRBV6-6 and TRBJ1-6, with a weak D call TRBD1 (5 bases). The V gene lost 4 bases and the J gene lost 7 bases, with 14 bases spanning the gap. The CDR3 extends over 15 amino acids. Germline V gene data show CDR1 as MNHNY and CDR2 as SVGAGI (reference sequence). The CDR3 nucleotides are TGTGCCAGCAGTTTTCCGGGACGTGCGAATTCACCCCTCCACTTT. This encodes CASSFPGRANSPLHF.

The chain combines TRBV29-1 with TRBJ2-2; a possible D gene is TRBD1 (5 bases). The CDR3 totals 14 residues. Trimming stripped 5 bases from V and 0 bases from J, with 10 bases between. Germline-derived CDR1 and CDR2 are SQVTM and ANQGSEA. CDR3 residues: CSVRQFANTGELFF. CDR3 bases: TGCAGCGTTAGACAGTTCGCGAACACCGGGGAGCTGTTTTTT.

The CDR3 DNA sequence: TGCACCAGCAGCCAACCCGTAGCGGGAGGGCCGACGGATACGCAGTATTTT. Translating it yields CTSSQPVAGGPTDTQYF. The chain uses TRBV1 and TRBJ2-3; TRBD2, as called in the table, went unchecked against the DNA. TRBV1 is a pseudogene locus. This CDR3 has 17 amino acids.

Only a few counts were recorded for this clone. The gene calls are TRBV6-6 and TRBJ2-5, with 8 bases aligning to TRBD1. Unmatched junction bases numbered 1, after V lost 2 bases and J lost 2 bases. Germline CDR1 reads MNHNY; CDR2 reads SVGAGI (reference sequence). This CDR3 region has 14 residues. CDR3 sequence reads: CASSYRTGQETQYF. CDR3 nucleotides: TGTGCCAGCAGTTACAGGACAGGGCAAGAGACCCAGTACTTC.

This chain connects TRBV28 to TRBJ1-2, with a tentative D call TRBD1 (5 bases). V was clipped by 1 base and J by 0 bases, with 9 bases between them. This CDR3 is 15 amino acids long. Per the germline V gene, CDR1 is MDHEN and CDR2 is SYDVKM. CDR3 sequence reads: CASSLSGRTNYGYTF. Here the CDR3 DNA reads TGTGCCAGCAGTTTATCGGGACGGACTAACTATGGCTACACCTTC.

The CDR3 sequence is CAISDTEQGYQPQHF. The CDR3 nucleotides are TGTGCCATCAGTGACACCGAACAGGGTTACCAGCCCCAGCATTTT. The chain employs TRBV10-3 and TRBJ1-5; the D gene is possibly TRBD1 (6 bases). Germline values: CDR1 ENHRY, CDR2 SYGVKD. Trimming cost V 3 bases and J 7 bases, with 16 bases left between them. The CDR3 consists of 15 residues.